A selection of T cell receptor beta chains follows, all from one sample in a study of neurological immune-mediated disorders. Each CDR3 protein gets one entry after TCRdb re-called the 5' RACE reads with MiXCR. The sample comprises 85,000 to 110,000 distinct CDR3 sequences, 11% of which are singletons, and 3.1% rests with the top ten. The specimen sequenced was PBMCs. These receptors were taken from a female donor with HTLV-1-associated myelopathy (HAM/TSP). Both conserved end residues are part of each CDR3. A D gene is named only where the DNA matches it firmly. Some rows have no size entry. The others give once, few or many, or a class for an expanded clone.

d_call j_call v_call clone_size cdr3_length cdr3_aa cdr3_nt
TRBD2 TRBJ2-7 TRBV28 many 13 CASSLTSGYEQYF TGTGCCAGCAGTTTAACTAGCGGATACGAGCAGTACTTC
TRBD2 TRBJ2-3 TRBV15 many 16 CATSGRAGGSTDTQYF TGTGCTACCAGCGGCCGAGCGGGGGGGAGCACAGATACGCAGTATTTT
. TRBJ2-3 TRBV18 . 16 CASSPPGAGSTDTQYF TGTGCCAGCTCACCACCCGGCGCTGGTAGCACAGATACGCAGTATTTT
TRBD2 TRBJ2-2 TRBV4-1 few 19 CASSHPGLAGGIDTGELFF TGCGCCAGCAGCCACCCGGGACTAGCGGGGGGAATAGACACCGGGGAGCTGTTTTTT
TRBD1 TRBJ1-6 TRBV25-1 many 16 CASSESGGQGTKPLHF TGTGCCAGCAGTGAATCGGGGGGACAGGGAACAAAACCCCTCCACTTT
. TRBJ2-1 TRBV20-1 . 14 CSAEDLAMEGEQFF TGCAGTGCTGAAGATCTAGCTATGGAGGGTGAGCAGTTCTTC
TRBD1 TRBJ2-3 TRBV5-1 many 15 CASSPGTGGGDTQYF TGCGCCAGCAGCCCAGGGACAGGGGGCGGAGATACGCAGTATTTT
. TRBJ2-3 TRBV20-1 . 12 CSAKEAPDTQYF TGCAGTGCAAAGGAGGCTCCAGATACGCAGTATTTT
TRBD1 TRBJ1-1 TRBV5-1 many 16 CASSPTRRGHGTEAFF TGCGCCAGCAGCCCGACCCGGAGGGGGCACGGCACTGAAGCTTTCTTT
. TRBJ2-7 TRBV5-1 . 16 CASSSHGLAVTYEQYF TGCGCCAGCAGCTCACACGGGTTAGCGGTGACCTACGAGCAGTACTTC
. TRBJ1-6 TRBV10-1 many 14 CASSESIRNSPLHF TGCGCCAGCAGTGAGTCGATAAGGAACTCACCCCTCCACTTT
. TRBJ2-2 TRBV5-1 many 15 CASSLLQGANGELFF TGCGCCAGCAGCTTGCTACAGGGCGCGAACGGGGAGCTGTTTTTT
. TRBJ2-4 TRBV4-1 many 15 CASSQVGGNKNIQYF TGCGCCAGCAGCCAAGTTGGCGGAAATAAAAACATTCAGTACTTC
. TRBJ2-3 TRBV25-1 few 15 CASSAHGTFTDTQYF TGTGCCAGCAGTGCCCACGGCACCTTCACAGATACGCAGTATTTT
. TRBJ1-4 TRBV6-1 many 15 CASKIRVRTNEKLFF TGTGCCAGCAAGATCCGGGTCAGAACTAATGAAAAACTGTTTTTT
. TRBJ2-3 TRBV4-1 many 15 CASSLRHGRGDTQYF TGCGCCAGCAGCCTTCGACACGGCCGGGGAGATACGCAGTATTTT
. TRBJ1-2 TRBV20-1 many 14 CSARDPGTNYGYTF TGCAGTGCTAGAGATCCCGGGACTAACTATGGCTACACCTTC
. TRBJ2-2 TRBV2 many 15 CASSEWVRNTGELFF TGTGCCAGCAGTGAATGGGTACGGAACACCGGGGAGCTGTTTTTT
. TRBJ2-3 TRBV20-1 many 11 CSAAKTDTQYF TGCAGTGCTGCTAAGACAGATACGCAGTATTTT
. TRBJ2-7 TRBV7-9 . 13 CSSSLIGAYEQYF TGTTCCAGCAGCCTCATAGGGGCCTACGAGCAGTACTTC
. TRBJ2-7 TRBV13 many 13 CASSFGRAAEQYF TGTGCCAGCAGCTTTGGCAGGGCTGCCGAGCAGTACTTC
. TRBJ2-3 TRBV7-9 many 14 CASSLGGNTDTQYF TGTGCCAGCAGCTTAGGAGGGAACACAGATACGCAGTATTTT
. TRBJ1-1 TRBV3-1 many 18 CASSQARLLTRMNTEAFF TGTGCCAGCAGCCAAGCACGCCTCCTGACAAGAATGAACACTGAAGCTTTCTTT
. TRBJ1-1 TRBV28 many 13 CASSWGSNTEAFF TGTGCCAGCAGTTGGGGATCGAACACTGAAGCTTTCTTT